This TCR beta chain was sequenced during a study of PD-1 blockade in classical Hodgkin lymphoma. Study-wide findings and caveats: Repertoire differences have undefined causes, possibly disease activity or prior therapy.

Time point meaning: newly diagnosed, previously untreated cHL patient sample. Measured with immunoSEQ multiplex PCR; TCRdb has only the in-frame clones, and not every one. This repertoire shows approximately 17,000 clones, 80% to 90% found once; its top ten account for 8.4%. Notes on this clone: No antigen is known for it.

The material sequenced was peripheral blood mononuclear cells (PBMCs). The sequence derives from a human donor with classical Hodgkin lymphoma.

The CDR3 spells CSATDRAGQYF. CDR3 coding DNA: TGCAGTGCCACAGACAGGGCCGGACAGTACTTC. V gene TRBV20-1 combines with J gene TRBJ2-7, with 7 bases matching TRBD1. With V trimmed by 6 bases and J by 10 bases, 9 bases remained unmatched. The CDR3 totals 11 residues. From germline, CDR1 is DFQATT and CDR2 SNEGSKA (reference sequence).